This TCR beta chain originates from a study of cytomegalovirus exposure and HLA in healthy donors. Points from the study as a whole: The CMV antigen specificity of a few CMV-associated chains was confirmed through in vitro analysis.

This table comes from immunoSEQ multiplex PCR, and its TCRdb copy is limited to in-frame clones, with some not included. The table records some 130,000 clones, 89% of them present only once. For this clone: Its antigen remains unknown.

The CDR3 has 14 amino acids. Germline V lookup: CDR1 KGHSH, CDR2 LQKENI. The ends were cut back, 1 base at V and 7 bases at J, with 11 bases in the middle. Separate from the approximately 670-subject first cohort, the approximately 120-subject validation cohort was the one that the donors belonged to. This rearrangement joins TRBV18 to TRBJ2-4; D perhaps matches TRBD1 (5 bases). The clonotype comes from a woman between 18 and 30 years old in good health and CMV-seronegative. The sequencing sample was made of PBMCs. The CDR3 spells CASSPQDPGNIQYF. DNA for the CDR3: TGTGCCAGCTCACCACAGGACCCAGGGAACATTCAGTACTTC.